This TCR beta chain comes out of a study of cytomegalovirus exposure and HLA in healthy donors. Across the study: An early release of data contained 75 million to 90 million unique TCRs, which came from HLA-typed donors. Genotyping showed approximately 81% of some 400 donors falling in the Caucasian-associated ancestry cluster. Study outcomes and limitations: Sequencing depth roughly uniform across donors was assumed in presence/absence analyses.

Worth noting for this clone: Its specificity is unknown.

This PCR relied on a set of 60 Vbeta primers and 13 Jbeta primers. Sequencing used immunoSEQ multiplex PCR; TCRdb keeps in-frame clones, though not all of them. The table has some 150,000 clones, roughly 84% seen once. This CDR3 is built from 12 residues. Germline-derived CDR1 and CDR2 are ENHRY and SYGVKD. J was trimmed by 1 base and V by 9 bases; bases with no gene match: 1. This TCR derives from a woman aged 18 to 35 in good health and CMV-seronegative. Sequenced input: PBMCs. This rearrangement joins TRBV10-3 to TRBJ1-1; TRBD1 aligns across 8 bases. CDR3 coding DNA: TGTGCCATGGGGACAGGGAACACTGAAGCTTTCTTT. It specifies CAMGTGNTEAFF.